This T cell receptor beta chain was recovered during a study of identical twins. In TCRdb, the 5' RACE reads were re-called with MiXCR into one record per CDR3 protein. The table shows hundreds of thousands of distinct CDR3 sequences, with 21% occurring only once. This CDR3 is built from 15 residues. V gave up 0 bases and J gave up 8 bases, with 14 bases separating them. The germline V gene has CDR1 SGHAT and CDR2 FQNNGV. The sample was also linked to a second study, of T cells expressing NK-cell markers.

The source of this sequence is a young woman in good health. The V gene is TRBV11-2, the J gene TRBJ2-1; possible D gene TRBD1, 6 bases. Sequenced: PBMCs. The CDR3 sequence: CASSLDPGAGYEQFF. CDR3 bases: TGTGCCAGCAGCTTAGATCCAGGGGCAGGCTATGAGCAGTTCTTC.